This entry concerns a single T cell receptor (beta chain). Its antigen has not been determined. No qualities accompany the bases; no much larger clone lies one base away. This sample was sequenced with an Illumina NovaSeq 6000. Using 5'RACE with constant-segment primers, TCRalpha and TCRbeta cDNA libraries were constructed, with sample barcodes and unique molecular identifiers added in the process. Trizol reagent was used to extract RNA from every sample. Library amplification was performed in two PCR steps, and a second sample barcode and Illumina TruSeq adapters were introduced in the second step. Sequencing of the libraries was done on an Illumina NovaSeq, producing 2 x 150 bp paired-end reads. Concerning the study's data processing: With migec v1.2.7, reads were demultiplexed and then collapsed into UMI-guided consensus sequences. Using mixcr v2.1.11, the UMI consensuses were aligned to TRA and TRB V and J templates and assembled into clonotypes. A clonotype was counted as expanded or contracted only if both edgeR and NoisET called the change significant, with noise models trained on biological replicates. For edgeR calls, the thresholds were a false discovery rate-adjusted p below 0.01 and a log2 fold-change of 1. As an exploratory analysis of dynamics, max-normalized trajectories of the 1000 most abundant clonotypes were examined by PCA with hierarchical clustering. Separately sequenced CD4+ and CD8+ repertoires were used to assign the CD4 or CD8 phenotype of responding clones. TCRdb handled the public reads itself, with Q25 trimming in fastp and clone calling in MiXCR, and kept productive beta chains. Every entry covers one CDR3 protein and lists the most common genes and DNA from its rows. TCRdb assigned the V and J calls; the authors' analysis was not used. This sample comprises fewer than 50,000 distinct CDR3 sequences, roughly 8% of them detected only once. Jointly, the top ten make up roughly 1.4% of the sample.

This specimen comes from a study of T-cell memory formation after mild COVID-19 listed by TCRdb under 2021. Study-level background: Most TCR sequence clusters were specific to one of the two donors. The cohort was made up of two young adult volunteers, one female and one male, who were previously healthy. T-cell clones expanding and contracting after mild COVID-19 in a couple of donors were tracked by longitudinal TCRalpha and TCRbeta repertoire sequencing. Results and caveats for the whole study, not just this receptor: Clones that contracted from day 15 to 85 showed balanced CD4/CD8 phenotypes, whereas a second wave of clones that expanded from day 15 to 37 leaned towards CD4+. Contracting CD4+ clones were located mainly in the CM and EM memory subsets, whereas CD8+ clones were found to be enriched in EMRA. Some responding clones were detected in pre-infection memory, which suggested that pre-existing cross-reactive memory T cells had joined the SARS-CoV-2 response. Whether the second-wave clones peaking on day 37 were SARS-CoV-2 specific was not confirmed. Only a couple of mild cases were covered by the study, and larger cohorts that include severe cases with pre-infection samples were considered necessary.

From a lookup of the germline V gene, CDR1 and CDR2 are LGHNA and YSLEER. The CDR3 starts with the cysteine, ends with the phenylalanine, and has 14 residues. Just the 42-base CDR3 DNA is kept, in frame starting at base 1. V is cut by 6 bases and J by 0 bases, and the space between the germline ends is 8 bases. Ficoll-Paque density gradient centrifugation was used to isolate PBMCs. Source material: PBMCs or a T cell subset sorted from them (not recorded which). This sequence uses TRBV4-3 and TRBJ1-4; the D gene identity is not certain. The sequence was collected from a man aged 18 to 30 who had mild COVID-19 (a few samples of this study predate the infection). The sample titles of this study are shuffled in the database, so cell type and time point are left out; the donor was told from shared clones. The nucleotide sequence is given as TGCGCCAGCAGTTATGAGGCAACTAATGAAAAACTGTTTTTT. This is translated as CASSYEATNEKLFF.